This TCR beta chain was captured in a study of identical twins. TCRdb re-analysed the 5' RACE reads in MiXCR, keeping a single row per CDR3 protein. The table has about 920,000 distinct CDR3 sequences, about 12% seen once. The same data also contributed to another study, on yellow fever vaccine responses in identical twins.

The receptor's source is a woman between 18 and 29 years old in good health. The material sequenced was PBMCs.

The CDR3 sequence: CASSSQLGSGEQFF. The CDR3 nucleotides are TGTGCCAGCAGTTCCCAACTGGGATCGGGTGAGCAGTTCTTC. The V gene is TRBV12-3 or TRBV12-4, the J gene TRBJ2-1; no firm D call. Trimming left V 4 bases short and J 9 bases short, with 16 bases between. CDR3 size: 14 residues.